This T cell receptor beta chain was sequenced during a study of T-cell reconstitution after alpha-beta-depleted transplantation in children. As concerns this clonotype: A read error may be the cause here, since a much bigger clone is one base away.

A TCRbeta library incorporating unique molecular identifiers was prepared. A single record per CDR3 protein comes from TCRdb applying MiXCR to the PCR reads. Here the sample spans about 360,000 distinct CDR3 sequences, about an eighth being singletons. Per the germline V gene, CDR1 is SGHAT and CDR2 is FQNNGV. The CDR3 is made up of 12 amino acids. V shed 6 bases and J shed 1 base, with 6 bases lying between them. The V gene is TRBV11-2, the J gene TRBJ1-1, with D unclear. This specimen consisted of PBMCs, obtained from the stem cell graft. This TCR derives from a human donor who donated a stem cell graft to a child with Fanconi anemia. CDR3 DNA: TGTGCCAGCAGGACGGGGAACACTGAAGCTTTCTTT. Translated, it gives CASRTGNTEAFF.